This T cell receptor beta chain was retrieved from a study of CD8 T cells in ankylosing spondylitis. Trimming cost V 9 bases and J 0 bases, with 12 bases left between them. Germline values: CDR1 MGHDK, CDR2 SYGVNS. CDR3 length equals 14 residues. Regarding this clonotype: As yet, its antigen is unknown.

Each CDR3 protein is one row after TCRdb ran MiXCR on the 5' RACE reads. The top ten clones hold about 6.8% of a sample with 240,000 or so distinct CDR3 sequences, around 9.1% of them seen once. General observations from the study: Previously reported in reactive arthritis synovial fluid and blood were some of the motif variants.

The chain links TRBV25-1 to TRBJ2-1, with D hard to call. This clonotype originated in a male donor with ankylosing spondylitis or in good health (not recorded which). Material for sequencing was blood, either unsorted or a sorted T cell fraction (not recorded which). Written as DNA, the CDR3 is TGTGCCAGTTCCCAGGTGAGCTCCTACAATGAGCAGTTCTTC. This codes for CASSQVSSYNEQFF.